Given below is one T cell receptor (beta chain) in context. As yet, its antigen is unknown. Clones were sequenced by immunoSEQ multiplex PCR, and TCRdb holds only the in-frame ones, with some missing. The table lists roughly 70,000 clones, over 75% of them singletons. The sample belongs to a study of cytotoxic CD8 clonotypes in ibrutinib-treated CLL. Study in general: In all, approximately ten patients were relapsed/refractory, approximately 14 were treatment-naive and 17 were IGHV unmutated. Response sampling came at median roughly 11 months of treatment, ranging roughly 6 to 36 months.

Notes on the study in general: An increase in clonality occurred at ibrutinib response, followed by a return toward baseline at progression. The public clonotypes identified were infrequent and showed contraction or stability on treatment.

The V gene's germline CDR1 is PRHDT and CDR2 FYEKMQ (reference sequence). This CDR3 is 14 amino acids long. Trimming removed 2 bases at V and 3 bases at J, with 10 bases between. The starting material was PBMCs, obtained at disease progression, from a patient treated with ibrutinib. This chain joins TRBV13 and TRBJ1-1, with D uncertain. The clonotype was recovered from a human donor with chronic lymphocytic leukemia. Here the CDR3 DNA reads TGTGCCAGCAGCTTATATAGGGCGTACACTGAAGCTTTCTTT. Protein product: CASSLYRAYTEAFF.